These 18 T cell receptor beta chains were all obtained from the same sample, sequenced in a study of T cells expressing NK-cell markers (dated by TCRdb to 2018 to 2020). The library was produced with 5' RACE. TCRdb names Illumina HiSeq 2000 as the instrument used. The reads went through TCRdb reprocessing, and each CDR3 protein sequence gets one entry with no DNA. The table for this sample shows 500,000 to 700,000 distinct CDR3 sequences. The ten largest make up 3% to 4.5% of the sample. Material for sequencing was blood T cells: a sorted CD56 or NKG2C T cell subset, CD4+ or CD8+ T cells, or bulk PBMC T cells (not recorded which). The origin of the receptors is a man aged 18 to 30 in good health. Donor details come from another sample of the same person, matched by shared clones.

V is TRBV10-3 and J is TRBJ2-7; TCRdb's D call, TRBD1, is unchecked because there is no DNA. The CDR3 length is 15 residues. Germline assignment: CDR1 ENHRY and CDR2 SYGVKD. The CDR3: CATTSGTEFSYEQYF.

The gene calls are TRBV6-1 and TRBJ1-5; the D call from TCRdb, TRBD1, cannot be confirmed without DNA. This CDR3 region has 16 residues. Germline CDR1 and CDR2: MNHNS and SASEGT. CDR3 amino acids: CASSEVPGKSDQPQHF.

CDR3 residues: CASSLSPSGSTDTQYF. The V and J genes are TRBV27 and TRBJ2-3; TCRdb designates TRBD2, a call that cannot be tested without DNA. Germline V lookup: CDR1 MNHEY, CDR2 SMNVEV (reference sequence). This CDR3 has 16 amino acids.

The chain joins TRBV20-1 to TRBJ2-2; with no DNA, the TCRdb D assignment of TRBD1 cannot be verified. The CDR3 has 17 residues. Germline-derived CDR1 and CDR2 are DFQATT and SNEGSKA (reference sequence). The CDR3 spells CSANPGPRGVDTGELFF.

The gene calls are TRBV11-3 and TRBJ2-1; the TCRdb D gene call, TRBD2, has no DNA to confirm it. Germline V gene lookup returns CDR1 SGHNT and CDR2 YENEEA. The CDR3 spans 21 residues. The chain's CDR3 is CASSQTTHGTSGRPFYNEQFF.

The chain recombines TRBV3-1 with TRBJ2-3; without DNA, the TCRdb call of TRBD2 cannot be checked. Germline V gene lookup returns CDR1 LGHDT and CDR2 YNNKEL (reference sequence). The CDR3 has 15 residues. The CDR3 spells CASSQVARRADTQYF.

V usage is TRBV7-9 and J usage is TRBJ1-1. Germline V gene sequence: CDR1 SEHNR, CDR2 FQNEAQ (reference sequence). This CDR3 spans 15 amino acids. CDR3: CASSLTSPRNTEAFF.

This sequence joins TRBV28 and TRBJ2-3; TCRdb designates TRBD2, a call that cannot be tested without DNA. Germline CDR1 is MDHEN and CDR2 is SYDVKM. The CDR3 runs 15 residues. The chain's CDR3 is CASSPTGLGTDTQYF.

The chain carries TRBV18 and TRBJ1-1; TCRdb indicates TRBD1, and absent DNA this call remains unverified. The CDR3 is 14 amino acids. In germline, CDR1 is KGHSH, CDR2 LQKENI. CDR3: CASSSITGRTEAFF. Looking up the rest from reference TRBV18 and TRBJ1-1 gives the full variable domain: NAGVMQNPRHLVRRRGQEARLRCSPMKGHSHVYWYRQLPEEGLKFMVYLQKENIIDESGMPKERFSAEFPKEGPSILRIQQVVRGDSAAYFCASSSITGRTEAFFGQGTRLTVV.

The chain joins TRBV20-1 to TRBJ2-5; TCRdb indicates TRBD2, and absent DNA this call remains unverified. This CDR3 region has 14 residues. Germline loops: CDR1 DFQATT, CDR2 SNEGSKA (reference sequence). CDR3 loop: CSASRRTSGETQYF.

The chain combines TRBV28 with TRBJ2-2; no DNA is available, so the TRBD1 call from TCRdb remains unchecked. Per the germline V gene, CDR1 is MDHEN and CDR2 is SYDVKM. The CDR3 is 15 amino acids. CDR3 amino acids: CASSLSDRNTGELFF.

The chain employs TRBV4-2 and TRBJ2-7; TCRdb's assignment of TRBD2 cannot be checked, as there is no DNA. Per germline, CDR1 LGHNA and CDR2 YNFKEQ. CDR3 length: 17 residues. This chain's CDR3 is CASSRVKTSDSSYEQYF.

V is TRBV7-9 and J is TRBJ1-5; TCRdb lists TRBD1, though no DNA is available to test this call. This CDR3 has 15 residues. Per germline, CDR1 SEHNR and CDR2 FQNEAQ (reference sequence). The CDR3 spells CASSLIGTGGEPQHF.

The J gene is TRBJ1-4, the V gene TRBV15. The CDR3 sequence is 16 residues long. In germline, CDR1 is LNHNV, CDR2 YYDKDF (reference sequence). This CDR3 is CATSTPVGDPNEKLFF.

The chain's CDR3 is CASSPSVLRDTELNTGELFF. The chain uses TRBV11-1 and TRBJ2-2; TCRdb's D call of TRBD1 is untestable without DNA. This CDR3 has 20 residues. CDR1 is SGHAT and CDR2 is FQDESV in the germline V gene (reference sequence).

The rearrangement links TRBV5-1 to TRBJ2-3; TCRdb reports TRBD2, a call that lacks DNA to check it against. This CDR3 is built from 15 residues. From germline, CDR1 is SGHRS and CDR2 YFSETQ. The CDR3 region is CASSLSTSPQNTQYF.

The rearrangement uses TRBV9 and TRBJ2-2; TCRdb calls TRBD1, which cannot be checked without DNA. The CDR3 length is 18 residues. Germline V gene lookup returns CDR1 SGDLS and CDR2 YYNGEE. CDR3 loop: CASSVDSRTGRQTGELFF.

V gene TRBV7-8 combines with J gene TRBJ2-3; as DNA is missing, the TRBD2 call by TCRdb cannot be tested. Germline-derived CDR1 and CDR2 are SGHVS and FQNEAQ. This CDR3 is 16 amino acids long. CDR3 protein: CASSLQAGGPTDTQYF.